The subject of this entry is one TCR beta chain. At least ten counts were recorded for this clonotype. No base quality values were provided; no much bigger clone lies one nucleotide off. The data are from a study of T cells after yellow fever vaccination (dated by TCRdb to the late 2010s). As for the study more broadly: Using CD3, CD45RA, CCR7 and CD95 staining, memory subsets (EM, EMRA, CM and Tscm) were sorted on a BD FACS Aria III. The SMART-Seq v4 Ultra Low Input RNA kit was used to prepare libraries from fractions with low cell numbers. Bulk TCR alpha and beta repertoires were sequenced longitudinally to track T-cell clones before and after primary and booster YFV17D yellow fever vaccination. Two healthy male donors, one aged 18 to 30 and one aged 30 to 40 years, were included in the cohort. Bulk PBMC replicates and cell subsets were isolated from blood drawn at multiple timepoints before and after both primary and secondary immunization. Memory subsets were sorted on days 0, 15 and 45 and at 18 months after primary vaccination, and on days 0, 15 and 45 after the 30-year booster. What the research found in general, with its limitations: A small share of clonotypes occurred in both CD4 and CD8 compartments, likely arising from convergent recombination. Computational filtering was required because FACS-sorted repertoires could contain abundant contaminating clonotypes from the bulk population. Compared with the primary T-cell response, the secondary T-cell response was faster but weaker, reaching its peak on day 5 rather than on day 15. On day 0, almost all vaccine-responding clonotypes were below detection in the sorted memory subsets. The study included only a couple of donors, which limits how far the findings can be generalized. Most clones expanded after primary vaccination were re-detected after the booster (around 96% of CD4 and 80% to 90% of CD8), suggesting broad memory maintenance.

The treatment or condition tag for this specimen amounts to: live attenuated yellow fever vaccine strain. A standard Ficoll-Paque protocol was used to isolate PBMCs from peripheral blood. The RNeasy Micro Kit was used to extract RNA from sorted memory subsets. Compared with germline, V lacks 0 bases and J lacks 4 bases; bases without a gene match: 5. The CDR3 runs 15 residues from the cysteine to the phenylalanine. Only the CDR3 portion is preserved as DNA: 45 bases, with reading frame beginning at the first base. Reading the germline V gene (reference sequence) gives CDR1 DFQATT and CDR2 SNEGSKA. TCR cDNA was synthesized by 5'RACE template switching, which introduced a universal primer site and unique molecular identifiers. Priming of cDNA synthesis was performed from both the TCR alpha and TCR beta constant segments. Library amplification involved two PCR steps, and the second step added sample barcodes and sequencing adapters. Sequencing of the libraries was done on either Illumina HiSeq 2500 (2x100 bp) or NovaSeq (2x150 bp). On the study's bioinformatics: MIGEC was used to demultiplex reads and collapse the reads into UMI consensus sequences, and MiXCR was used for V(D)J alignment. Clonotypes responding to the vaccine were identified with edgeR on replicate PBMC samples, with the criteria of FDR below 0.01 and a log2 fold change above 5 up to day 15. Bulk clonotypes were assigned CD4 or CD8 identity according to which sequenced CD4 or CD8 repertoire held them at higher abundance. Clonotype frequencies in memory subsets were weighted by FACS-sorted cell numbers to estimate each clone's distribution across memory phenotypes. In-frame beta chains were kept once TCRdb had trimmed the public reads at Q25 with fastp and called clones with MiXCR. One record per CDR3 amino acid sequence lists the most common genes and DNA. These V and J calls originate from TCRdb's pipeline instead of the authors' own analysis. The sample data list about 25,000 distinct CDR3 sequences, and 4.5% to 5.5% of these were observed just once. The ten largest clones capture around 11% of the sample.

This chain joins TRBV20-1 to TRBJ2-3, with 9 junctional bases fitting TRBD2. The source material was PBMCs, either bulk or a sorted T-cell subset (CD4+, CD8+, memory, or dextramer-sorted; not recorded which), sampled 15 days after the yellow fever booster vaccination. This TCR was recovered from a man aged 25-45 years who received the YFV17D yellow fever vaccine. The CDR3 protein: CSAREGGLAADTQYF. The sequenced DNA: TGCAGTGCTAGAGAGGGGGGACTAGCCGCAGATACGCAGTATTTT.